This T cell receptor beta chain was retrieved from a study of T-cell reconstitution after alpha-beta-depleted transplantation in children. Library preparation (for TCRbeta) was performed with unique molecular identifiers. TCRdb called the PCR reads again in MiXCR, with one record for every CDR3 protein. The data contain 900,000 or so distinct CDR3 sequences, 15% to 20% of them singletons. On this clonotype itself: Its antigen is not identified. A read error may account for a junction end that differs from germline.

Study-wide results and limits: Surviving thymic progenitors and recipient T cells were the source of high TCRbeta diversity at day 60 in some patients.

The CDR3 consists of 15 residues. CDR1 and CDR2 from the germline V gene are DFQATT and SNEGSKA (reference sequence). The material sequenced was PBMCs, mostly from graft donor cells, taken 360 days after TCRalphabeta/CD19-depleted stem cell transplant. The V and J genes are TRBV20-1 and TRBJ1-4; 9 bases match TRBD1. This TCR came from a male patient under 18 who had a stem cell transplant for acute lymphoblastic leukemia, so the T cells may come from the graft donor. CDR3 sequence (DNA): TGCAGCGCTAGTTCCGGGACAGGGAATATTGAAAAACTGTTTTTT. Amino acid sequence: CSASSGTGNIEKLFF.